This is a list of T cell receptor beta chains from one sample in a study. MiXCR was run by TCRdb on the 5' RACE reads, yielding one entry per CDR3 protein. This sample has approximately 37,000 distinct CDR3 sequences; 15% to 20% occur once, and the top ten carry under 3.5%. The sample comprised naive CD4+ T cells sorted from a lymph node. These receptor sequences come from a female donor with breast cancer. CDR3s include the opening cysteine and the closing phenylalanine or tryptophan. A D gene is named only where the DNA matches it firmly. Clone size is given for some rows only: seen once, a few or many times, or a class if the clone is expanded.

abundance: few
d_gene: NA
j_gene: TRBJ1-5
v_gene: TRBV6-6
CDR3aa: CASSYSKAGDQPQHF
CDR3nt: TGTGCCAGCAGTTACTCGAAGGCCGGCGATCAGCCCCAGCATTTT

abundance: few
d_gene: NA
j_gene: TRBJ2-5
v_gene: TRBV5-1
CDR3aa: CASSSLRGSGQTQYF
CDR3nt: TGCGCCAGCAGCTCCCTCCGGGGCAGCGGGCAGACCCAGTACTTC

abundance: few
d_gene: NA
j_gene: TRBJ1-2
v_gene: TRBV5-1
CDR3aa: CASSPDSPNYGYTF
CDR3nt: TGCGCCAGCAGCCCGGACAGCCCTAACTATGGCTACACCTTC

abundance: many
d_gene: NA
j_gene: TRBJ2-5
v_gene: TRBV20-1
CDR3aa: CSAPPIEALGAQYF
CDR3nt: TGCAGTGCCCCTCCGATTGAGGCGTTGGGGGCCCAGTACTTC

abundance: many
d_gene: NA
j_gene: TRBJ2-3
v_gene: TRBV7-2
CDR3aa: CATRAITDTQYF
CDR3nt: TGTGCCACCCGGGCCATTACAGATACGCAGTATTTT

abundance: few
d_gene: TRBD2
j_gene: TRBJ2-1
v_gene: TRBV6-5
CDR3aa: CASKPGLSWGEQFF
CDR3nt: TGTGCCAGCAAGCCGGGACTAAGCTGGGGTGAGCAGTTCTTC

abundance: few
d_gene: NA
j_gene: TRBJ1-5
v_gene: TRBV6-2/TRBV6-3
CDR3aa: CASSSSRSNQPQHF
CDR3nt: TGTGCCAGCAGTTCCTCGAGGAGCAATCAGCCCCAGCATTTT

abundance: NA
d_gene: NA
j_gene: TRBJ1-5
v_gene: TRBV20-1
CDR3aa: CSALRGNNQPQHF
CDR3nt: TGCAGTGCCCTCAGGGGTAACAATCAGCCCCAGCATTTT

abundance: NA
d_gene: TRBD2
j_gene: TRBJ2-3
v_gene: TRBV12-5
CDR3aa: CASGSSYGTRGTDTQYF
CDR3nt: TGTGCTAGTGGTTCCTCCTACGGGACTAGGGGTACAGATACGCAGTATTTT

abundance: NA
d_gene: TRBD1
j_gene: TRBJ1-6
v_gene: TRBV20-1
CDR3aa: CSAGKDRVDSPLHF
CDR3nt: TGCAGTGCGGGAAAAGACAGGGTAGACTCACCCCTCCACTTT

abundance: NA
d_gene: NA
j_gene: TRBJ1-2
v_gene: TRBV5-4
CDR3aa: CASRPELSYGYTF
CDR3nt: TGTGCCAGCAGACCGGAACTTAGCTATGGCTACACCTTC

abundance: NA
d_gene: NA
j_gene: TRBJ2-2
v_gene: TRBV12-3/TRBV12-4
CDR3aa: CTSSLGRGPTNTGELFF
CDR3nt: TGTACCAGCAGTTTAGGTCGGGGCCCGACGAACACCGGGGAGCTGTTTTTT

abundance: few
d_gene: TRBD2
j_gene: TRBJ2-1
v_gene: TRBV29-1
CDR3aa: CSVDWTSGTANEQFF
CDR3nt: TGCAGCGTTGATTGGACTAGCGGGACCGCCAATGAGCAGTTCTTC

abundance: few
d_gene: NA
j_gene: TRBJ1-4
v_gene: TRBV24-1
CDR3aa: CATSDWKQGREKLFF
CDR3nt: TGTGCCACCAGTGATTGGAAGCAAGGGCGAGAAAAACTGTTTTTT

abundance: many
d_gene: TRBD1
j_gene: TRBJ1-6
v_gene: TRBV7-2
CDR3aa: CASSGTAYNSPLHF
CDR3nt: TGTGCCAGCAGCGGGACAGCCTATAATTCACCCCTCCACTTT

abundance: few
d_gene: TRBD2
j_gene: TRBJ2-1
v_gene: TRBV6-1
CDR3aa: CASSRPTSGSIRAVNEQFF
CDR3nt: TGTGCCAGCTCCCGCCCCACTAGCGGGAGCATTAGGGCCGTAAATGAGCAGTTCTTC

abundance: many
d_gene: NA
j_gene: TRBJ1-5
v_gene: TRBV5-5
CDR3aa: CASSLDPAKPQHF
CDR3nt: TGTGCCAGCAGCTTGGATCCCGCGAAGCCCCAGCATTTT

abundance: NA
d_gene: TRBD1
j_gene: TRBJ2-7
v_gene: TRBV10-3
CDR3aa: CAISGDREGQYF
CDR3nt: TGTGCCATCAGTGGGGACAGGGAGGGGCAGTACTTC

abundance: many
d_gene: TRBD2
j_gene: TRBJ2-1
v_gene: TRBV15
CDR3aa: CATSRGGTSGRNEQFF
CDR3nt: TGTGCCACCAGCAGAGGCGGGACTAGCGGAAGAAATGAGCAGTTCTTC

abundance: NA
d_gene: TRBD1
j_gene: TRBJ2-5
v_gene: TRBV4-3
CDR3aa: CASSQVLGQGTETQYF
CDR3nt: TGCGCCAGCAGCCAAGTATTGGGACAGGGGACGGAGACCCAGTACTTC

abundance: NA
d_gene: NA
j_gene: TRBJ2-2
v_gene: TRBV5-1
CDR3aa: CASSSRDPTGELFF
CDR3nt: TGCGCCAGCAGCTCCCGGGACCCTACCGGGGAGCTGTTTTTT

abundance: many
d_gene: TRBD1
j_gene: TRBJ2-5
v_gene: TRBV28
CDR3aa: CAAGTAQETQYF
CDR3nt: TGTGCCGCAGGGACAGCTCAAGAGACCCAGTACTTC

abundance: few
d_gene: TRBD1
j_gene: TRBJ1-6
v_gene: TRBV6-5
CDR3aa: CASRETGVGNSPLHF
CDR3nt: TGTGCCAGCAGGGAAACAGGGGTAGGGAATTCACCCCTCCACTTT

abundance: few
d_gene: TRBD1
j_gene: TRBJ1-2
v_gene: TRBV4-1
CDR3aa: CASSPGQGARGYTF
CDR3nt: TGCGCCAGCAGCCCCGGACAGGGGGCGCGGGGCTACACCTTC

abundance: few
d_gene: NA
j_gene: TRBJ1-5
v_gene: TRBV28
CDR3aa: CASSLLGQRNQPQHF
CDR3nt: TGTGCCAGCAGTTTATTGGGGCAACGCAATCAGCCCCAGCATTTT

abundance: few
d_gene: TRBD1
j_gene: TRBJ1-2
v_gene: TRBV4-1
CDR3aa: CASSQQDRGEAYGYTF
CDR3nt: TGCGCCAGCAGCCAACAAGACAGGGGGGAGGCCTATGGCTACACCTTC

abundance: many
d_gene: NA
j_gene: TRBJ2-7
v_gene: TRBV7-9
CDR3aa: CASSLAGVDDEQYF
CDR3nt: TGTGCCAGCAGCTTAGCGGGAGTTGACGACGAGCAGTACTTC

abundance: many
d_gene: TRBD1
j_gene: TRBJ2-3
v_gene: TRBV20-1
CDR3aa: CSARGQGPYDTQYF
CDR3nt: TGCAGTGCTAGGGGACAGGGCCCCTATGATACGCAGTATTTT

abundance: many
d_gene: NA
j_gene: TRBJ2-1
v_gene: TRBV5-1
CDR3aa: CASSLDGVSYNEQFF
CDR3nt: TGCGCCAGCAGCTTAGACGGGGTATCCTACAATGAGCAGTTCTTC

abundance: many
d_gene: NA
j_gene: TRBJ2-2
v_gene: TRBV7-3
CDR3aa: CASSLADGNGELFF
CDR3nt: TGTGCCAGCAGCCTTGCGGACGGGAACGGGGAGCTGTTTTTT

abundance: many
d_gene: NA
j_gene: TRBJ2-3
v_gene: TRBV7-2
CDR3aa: CASSQGTDTQYF
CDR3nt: TGTGCCAGCAGCCAGGGGACAGATACGCAGTATTTT

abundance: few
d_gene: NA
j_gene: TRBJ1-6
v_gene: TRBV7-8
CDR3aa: CASSFARGNNSPLHF
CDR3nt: TGTGCCAGCAGCTTCGCCCGAGGGAATAATTCACCCCTCCACTTT

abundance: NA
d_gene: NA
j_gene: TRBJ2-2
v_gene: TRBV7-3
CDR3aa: CASSFTPRGELFF
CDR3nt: TGTGCCAGCAGCTTTACTCCGAGGGGGGAGCTGTTTTTT

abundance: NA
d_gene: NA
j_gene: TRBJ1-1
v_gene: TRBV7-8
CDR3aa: CATKVLPNTEAFF
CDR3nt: TGTGCCACCAAGGTGTTGCCGAACACTGAAGCTTTCTTT

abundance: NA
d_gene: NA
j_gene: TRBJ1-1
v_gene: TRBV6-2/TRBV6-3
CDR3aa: CASTLRGETEAFF
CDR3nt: TGTGCCAGCACCCTAAGGGGGGAAACTGAAGCTTTCTTT

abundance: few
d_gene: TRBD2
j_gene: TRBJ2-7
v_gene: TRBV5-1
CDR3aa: CASRAGLASEQYF
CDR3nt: TGCGCCAGCAGGGCGGGACTAGCGAGCGAGCAGTACTTC

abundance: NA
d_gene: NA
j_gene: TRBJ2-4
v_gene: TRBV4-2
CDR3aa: CASSQEIEGINIQYF
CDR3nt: TGTGCCAGCAGCCAAGAGATTGAGGGAATCAACATTCAGTACTTC

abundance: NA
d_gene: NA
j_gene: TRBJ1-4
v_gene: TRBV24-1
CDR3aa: CATSDPAGPLGEKLFF
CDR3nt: TGTGCCACCAGTGATCCTGCCGGACCTCTAGGTGAAAAACTGTTTTTT

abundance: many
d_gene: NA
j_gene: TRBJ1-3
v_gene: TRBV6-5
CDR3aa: CASSYNGNTIYF
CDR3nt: TGTGCCAGCAGTTACAACGGAAACACCATATATTTT

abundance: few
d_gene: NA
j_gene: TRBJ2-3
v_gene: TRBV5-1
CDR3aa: CASSSTVDTQYF
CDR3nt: TGCGCCAGCAGCTCGACAGTGGATACGCAGTATTTT

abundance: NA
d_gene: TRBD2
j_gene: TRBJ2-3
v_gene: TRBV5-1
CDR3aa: CASSRTSGTDTQYF
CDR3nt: TGCGCCAGCAGCAGGACTAGCGGAACAGATACGCAGTATTTC

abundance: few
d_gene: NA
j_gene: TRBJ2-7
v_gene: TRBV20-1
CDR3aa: CSASSPLGTGTYEQYF
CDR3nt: TGCAGTGCTAGCTCACCCCTGGGAACTGGAACCTACGAGCAGTACTTC

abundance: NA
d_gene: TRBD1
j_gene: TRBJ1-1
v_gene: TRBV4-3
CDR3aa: CASSQDPTGDTEAFF
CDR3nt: TGCGCCAGCAGCCAAGACCCAACAGGGGACACTGAAGCTTTCTTT

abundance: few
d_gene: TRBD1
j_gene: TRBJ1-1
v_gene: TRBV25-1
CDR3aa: CASRTGDWNTEAFF
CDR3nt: TGTGCCAGCAGGACAGGGGATTGGAACACTGAAGCTTTCTTT

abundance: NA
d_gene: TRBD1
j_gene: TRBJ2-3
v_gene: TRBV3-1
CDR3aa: CASSQVRTGGYTDTQYF
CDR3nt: TGTGCCAGCAGCCAAGTCCGGACAGGGGGGTACACAGATACGCAGTATTTT

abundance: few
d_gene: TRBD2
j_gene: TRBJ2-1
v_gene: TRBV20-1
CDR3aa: CSADPGLAGENEQFF
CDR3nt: TGCAGTGCTGATCCAGGACTAGCGGGAGAGAATGAGCAGTTCTTC

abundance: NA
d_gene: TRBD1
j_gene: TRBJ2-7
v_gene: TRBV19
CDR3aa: CASSVRDRGSFEQYF
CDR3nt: TGTGCCAGTAGTGTTCGGGACAGGGGCTCTTTCGAGCAGTACTTC

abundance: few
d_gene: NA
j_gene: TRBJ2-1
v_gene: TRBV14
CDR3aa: CASSQGRDGQNEQFF
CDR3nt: TGTGCCAGCAGCCAAGGGAGGGATGGTCAGAATGAGCAGTTCTTC

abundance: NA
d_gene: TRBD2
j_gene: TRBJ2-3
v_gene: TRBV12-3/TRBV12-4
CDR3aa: CASSRRLAGALADTQYF
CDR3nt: TGTGCCAGCAGCCGACGACTAGCGGGAGCTTTGGCAGATACGCAGTATTTT

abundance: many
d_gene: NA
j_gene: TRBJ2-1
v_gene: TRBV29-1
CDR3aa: CSVGRGWGEQFF
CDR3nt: TGCAGCGTCGGGCGGGGTTGGGGTGAGCAGTTCTTC

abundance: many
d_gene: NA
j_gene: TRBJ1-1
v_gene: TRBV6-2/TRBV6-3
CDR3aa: CASSYGGYTEAFF
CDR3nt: TGTGCCAGCAGTTACGGGGGATACACTGAAGCTTTCTTT

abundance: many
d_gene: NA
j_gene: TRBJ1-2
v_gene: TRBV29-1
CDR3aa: CSVEKAGRRDGYTF
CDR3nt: TGCAGCGTTGAAAAGGCAGGGCGCAGGGATGGCTACACCTTC

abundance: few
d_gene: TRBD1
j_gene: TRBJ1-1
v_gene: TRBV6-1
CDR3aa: CASTVPGQGGRAFF
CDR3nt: TGTGCCAGCACAGTCCCGGGACAGGGAGGAAGAGCTTTCTTT

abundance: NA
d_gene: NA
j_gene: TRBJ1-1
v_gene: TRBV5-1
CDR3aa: CASSSSPNTEAFF
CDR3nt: TGCGCCAGCAGCTCCAGCCCCAACACTGAAGCTTTCTTT

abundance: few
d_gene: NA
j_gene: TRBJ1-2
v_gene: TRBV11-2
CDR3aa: CASSLDLPFGQANYGYTF
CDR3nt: TGTGCCAGCAGCTTAGACCTCCCTTTTGGGCAGGCTAACTATGGCTACACCTTC

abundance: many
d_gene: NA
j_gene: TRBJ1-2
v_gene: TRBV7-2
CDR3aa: CASSIDSLYGYTF
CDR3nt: TGTGCCAGCAGCATAGACAGTCTCTATGGCTACACCTTC

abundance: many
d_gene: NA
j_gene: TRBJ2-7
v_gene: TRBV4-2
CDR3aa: CASSLRTGEAGEQYF
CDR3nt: TGTGCCAGCAGCCTTAGAACAGGGGAGGCTGGCGAGCAGTACTTC

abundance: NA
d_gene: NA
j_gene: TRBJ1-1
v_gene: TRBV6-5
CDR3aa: CASYTGTSTNTEAFF
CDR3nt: TGTGCCAGTTATACTGGGACATCCACGAACACTGAAGCTTTCTTT

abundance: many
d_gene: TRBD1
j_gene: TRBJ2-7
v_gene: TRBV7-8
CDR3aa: CASSLASGQGYEQYF
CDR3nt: TGTGCCAGCAGCTTAGCGTCGGGACAGGGGTACGAGCAGTACTTC